This is a list of T cell receptor beta chains from one sample in a study of shared clonotypes between healthy human individuals. The data were produced by immunoSEQ multiplex PCR, yet TCRdb's version contains in-frame clones alone and is incomplete. The table shows roughly 2.1 million clones, with about 93% occurring only once. The sequenced material came from naive CD8+ T cells from PBMCs. Receptors originate from a man between 18 and 29 years old in good health. Some clones in this sample may be carry-over from other donors' samples. CDR3s include the opening cysteine and the closing phenylalanine or tryptophan. D genes are given only for firm matches. Size tells how often a clone was seen (once, few, many) or the class of an expanded clone, and some rows leave it out.

v_gene: TRBV9
d_gene: .
j_gene: TRBJ1-2
abundance: .
CDR3aa: CASSVVGPGYTF
CDR3nt: TGTGCCAGCAGCGTTGTAGGTCCTGGCTACACCTTC

v_gene: TRBV4-1
d_gene: .
j_gene: TRBJ2-7
abundance: .
CDR3aa: CASSQEAQASYEQYF
CDR3nt: TGCGCCAGCAGCCAAGAGGCGCAGGCCTCCTACGAGCAGTACTTC

v_gene: TRBV9
d_gene: .
j_gene: TRBJ1-1
abundance: .
CDR3aa: CASSPRGLPEAFF
CDR3nt: TGTGCCAGCAGCCCCAGGGGTCTGCCTGAAGCTTTCTTT

v_gene: TRBV12-5
d_gene: TRBD2
j_gene: TRBJ2-1
abundance: .
CDR3aa: CASGLVVAGSYNEQFF
CDR3nt: TGTGCTAGTGGTTTGGTAGTAGCGGGAAGCTACAATGAGCAGTTCTTC

v_gene: TRBV7-6
d_gene: .
j_gene: TRBJ2-2
abundance: .
CDR3aa: CASSLAGLNTGELFF
CDR3nt: TGTGCCAGCAGCTTAGCGGGTCTGAACACCGGGGAGCTGTTTTTT

v_gene: TRBV19
d_gene: TRBD1
j_gene: TRBJ2-7
abundance: .
CDR3aa: CASSAGTGGYEQYF
CDR3nt: TGTGCCAGTAGTGCGGGGACAGGGGGCTACGAGCAGTACTTC

v_gene: TRBV9
d_gene: .
j_gene: TRBJ1-2
abundance: once
CDR3aa: CASSVSTGANYGYTF
CDR3nt: TGTGCCAGCAGCGTTTCGACAGGAGCTAACTATGGCTACACCTTC

v_gene: TRBV19
d_gene: TRBD1
j_gene: TRBJ2-7
abundance: .
CDR3aa: CASSIGQGTYEQYF
CDR3nt: TGTGCCAGTAGTATCGGACAGGGAACCTACGAGCAGTACTTC

v_gene: TRBV9
d_gene: .
j_gene: TRBJ2-3
abundance: .
CDR3aa: CASSVAGVTDTQYF
CDR3nt: TGTGCCAGCAGCGTAGCGGGAGTCACAGATACGCAGTATTTT

v_gene: TRBV13
d_gene: .
j_gene: TRBJ1-1
abundance: .
CDR3aa: CASSSYRVGWTEAFF
CDR3nt: TGTGCCAGCAGCTCGTACAGGGTCGGGTGGACTGAAGCTTTCTTT

v_gene: TRBV27
d_gene: .
j_gene: TRBJ2-7
abundance: .
CDR3aa: CASSFAGTYEQYF
CDR3nt: TGTGCCAGCAGTTTCGCAGGAACCTACGAGCAGTACTTC

v_gene: TRBV29-1
d_gene: TRBD2
j_gene: TRBJ2-1
abundance: once
CDR3aa: CSVPWGGSEQFF
CDR3nt: TGCAGCGTCCCCTGGGGGGGTAGTGAGCAGTTCTTC

v_gene: TRBV7-9
d_gene: TRBD1
j_gene: TRBJ2-7
abundance: .
CDR3aa: CASSPSGGQGPYEQYF
CDR3nt: TGTGCCAGCAGCCCATCCGGGGGACAGGGCCCCTACGAGCAGTACTTC

v_gene: TRBV19
d_gene: TRBD2
j_gene: TRBJ2-5
abundance: .
CDR3aa: CASSRLAGETQYF
CDR3nt: TGTGCCAGTAGTCGACTAGCGGGGGAGACCCAGTACTTC

v_gene: TRBV28
d_gene: TRBD1
j_gene: TRBJ2-3
abundance: .
CDR3aa: CASSLYRDREADTQYF
CDR3nt: TGTGCCAGCAGTTTATACCGGGACAGGGAGGCAGATACGCAGTATTTT

v_gene: TRBV4-3
d_gene: TRBD1
j_gene: TRBJ2-2
abundance: once
CDR3aa: CASSQAGTGGGNIGELFF
CDR3nt: TGCGCCAGCAGCCAAGCGGGGACAGGGGGAGGGAACATCGGGGAGCTGTTTTTT

v_gene: TRBV28
d_gene: .
j_gene: TRBJ2-1
abundance: .
CDR3aa: CASSFFLEGVYNEQFF
CDR3nt: TGTGCCAGCAGTTTCTTCCTAGAAGGTGTATACAATGAGCAGTTCTTC

v_gene: TRBV11-2
d_gene: TRBD2
j_gene: TRBJ2-7
abundance: .
CDR3aa: CASSIGDYSYEQYF
CDR3nt: TGTGCCAGCAGCATTGGGGACTACTCCTACGAGCAGTACTTC

v_gene: TRBV18
d_gene: TRBD2
j_gene: TRBJ2-7
abundance: .
CDR3aa: CASQTSGSYEQYF
CDR3nt: TGTGCCAGCCAAACTAGCGGATCCTACGAGCAGTACTTC

v_gene: TRBV5-1
d_gene: .
j_gene: TRBJ1-1
abundance: .
CDR3aa: CASSSHDRLDTEAFF
CDR3nt: TGCGCCAGCAGCTCCCACGACAGATTAGACACTGAAGCTTTCTTT

v_gene: TRBV30
d_gene: .
j_gene: TRBJ2-2
abundance: .
CDR3aa: CAWSVPPGRLSGTGELFF
CDR3nt: TGTGCCTGGAGTGTACCCCCAGGCAGACTCTCGGGAACCGGGGAGCTGTTTTTT

v_gene: TRBV19
d_gene: TRBD2
j_gene: TRBJ2-3
abundance: .
CDR3aa: CASSPPGGPDTQYF
CDR3nt: TGTGCCAGTAGTCCGCCGGGAGGCCCAGATACGCAGTATTTT

v_gene: TRBV7-9
d_gene: .
j_gene: TRBJ2-7
abundance: .
CDR3aa: CASSLDVGGPEYEQYF
CDR3nt: TGTGCCAGCAGCTTAGATGTGGGAGGACCAGAATACGAGCAGTACTTC

v_gene: TRBV11-2
d_gene: .
j_gene: TRBJ1-4
abundance: once
CDR3aa: CASSPRLLRDEKLFF
CDR3nt: TGTGCCAGCAGCCCGCGTTTGCTCAGGGATGAAAAACTGTTTTTT

v_gene: TRBV13
d_gene: .
j_gene: TRBJ2-1
abundance: once
CDR3aa: CASSLAGNNEQFF
CDR3nt: TGTGCCAGCAGCTTAGCAGGAAACAATGAGCAGTTCTTC

v_gene: TRBV5-1
d_gene: TRBD1
j_gene: TRBJ1-1
abundance: .
CDR3aa: CASSLGQGINTEAFF
CDR3nt: TGCGCCAGCAGCTTGGGACAGGGGATCAACACTGAAGCTTTCTTT

v_gene: TRBV28
d_gene: .
j_gene: TRBJ2-7
abundance: .
CDR3aa: CASRRGEQYF
CDR3nt: TGTGCCAGCCGACGGGGGGAGCAGTACTTC

v_gene: TRBV9
d_gene: .
j_gene: TRBJ1-4
abundance: .
CDR3aa: CASSGGAVGRNEKLFF
CDR3nt: TGTGCCAGCAGCGGAGGGGCTGTGGGCAGAAATGAAAAACTGTTTTTT

v_gene: TRBV25-1
d_gene: .
j_gene: TRBJ2-7
abundance: .
CDR3aa: CASSGTTLDRSSYEQYF
CDR3nt: TGTGCCAGCAGTGGGACTACCCTTGATCGAAGCTCCTACGAGCAGTACTTC

v_gene: TRBV5-1
d_gene: .
j_gene: TRBJ2-5
abundance: .
CDR3aa: CASRKEGGYQETQYF
CDR3nt: TGCGCCAGCAGAAAGGAGGGGGGGTACCAAGAGACCCAGTACTTC

v_gene: TRBV11-2
d_gene: TRBD2
j_gene: TRBJ2-7
abundance: .
CDR3aa: CASSAASGRPSYEQYF
CDR3nt: TGTGCCAGCAGCGCCGCTAGCGGGAGGCCTTCCTACGAGCAGTACTTC

v_gene: TRBV6-5
d_gene: TRBD2
j_gene: TRBJ2-1
abundance: .
CDR3aa: CASSYSLAGYTEQFF
CDR3nt: TGTGCCAGCAGTTACTCTCTAGCGGGGTACACTGAGCAGTTCTTC

v_gene: TRBV4-1
d_gene: .
j_gene: TRBJ1-2
abundance: .
CDR3aa: CASSQGNGYTF
CDR3nt: TGCGCCAGCAGCCAAGGTAATGGCTACACCTTC

v_gene: TRBV13
d_gene: .
j_gene: TRBJ2-4
abundance: .
CDR3aa: CASSLREKNIQYF
CDR3nt: TGTGCCAGCAGCTTACGGGAGAAAAACATTCAGTACTTC

v_gene: TRBV27
d_gene: .
j_gene: TRBJ2-7
abundance: few
CDR3aa: CASSLRGDEQYF
CDR3nt: TGTGCCAGCAGTTTAAGAGGGGACGAGCAGTACTTC

v_gene: TRBV27
d_gene: TRBD1
j_gene: TRBJ2-5
abundance: .
CDR3aa: CASSFITGTGFQETQYF
CDR3nt: TGTGCCAGCAGTTTTATAACCGGGACAGGGTTCCAAGAGACCCAGTACTTC

v_gene: TRBV7-6
d_gene: TRBD2
j_gene: TRBJ2-1
abundance: .
CDR3aa: CASGWGGNEQFF
CDR3nt: TGTGCCAGCGGATGGGGGGGTAATGAGCAGTTCTTC

v_gene: TRBV27
d_gene: TRBD1
j_gene: TRBJ1-5
abundance: .
CDR3aa: CASSPVAGGAGGGNQPQHF
CDR3nt: TGTGCCAGCAGTCCGGTGGCAGGGGGCGCAGGGGGAGGCAATCAGCCCCAGCATTTT